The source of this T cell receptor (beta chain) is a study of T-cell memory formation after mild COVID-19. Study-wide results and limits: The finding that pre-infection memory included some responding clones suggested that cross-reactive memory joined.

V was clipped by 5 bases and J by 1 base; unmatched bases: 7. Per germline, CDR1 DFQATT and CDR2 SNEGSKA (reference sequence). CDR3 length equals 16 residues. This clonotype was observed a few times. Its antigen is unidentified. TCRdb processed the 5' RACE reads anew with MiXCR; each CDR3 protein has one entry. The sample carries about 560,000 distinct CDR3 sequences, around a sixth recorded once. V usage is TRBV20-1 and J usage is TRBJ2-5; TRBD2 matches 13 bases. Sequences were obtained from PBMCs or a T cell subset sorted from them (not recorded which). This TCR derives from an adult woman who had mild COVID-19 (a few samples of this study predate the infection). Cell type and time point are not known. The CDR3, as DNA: TGCAGTGCTCCTAGGACTAGCGGGGGATTCCAAGAGACCCAGTACTTC. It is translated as CSAPRTSGGFQETQYF.